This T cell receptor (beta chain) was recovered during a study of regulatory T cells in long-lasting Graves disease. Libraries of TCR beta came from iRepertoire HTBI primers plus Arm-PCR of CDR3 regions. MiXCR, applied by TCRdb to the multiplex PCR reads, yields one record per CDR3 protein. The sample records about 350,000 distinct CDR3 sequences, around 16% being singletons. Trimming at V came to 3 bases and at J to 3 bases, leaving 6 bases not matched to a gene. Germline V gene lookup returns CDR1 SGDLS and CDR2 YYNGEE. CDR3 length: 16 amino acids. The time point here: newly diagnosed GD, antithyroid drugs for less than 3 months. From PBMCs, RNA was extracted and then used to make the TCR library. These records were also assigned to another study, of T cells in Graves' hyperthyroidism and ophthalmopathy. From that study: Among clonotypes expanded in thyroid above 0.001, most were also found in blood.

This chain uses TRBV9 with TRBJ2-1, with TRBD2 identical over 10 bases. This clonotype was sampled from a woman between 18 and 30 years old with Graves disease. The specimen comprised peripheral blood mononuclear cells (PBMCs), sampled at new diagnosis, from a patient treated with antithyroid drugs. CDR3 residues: CASSERTSGFYNEQFF. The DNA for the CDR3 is TGTGCCAGCAGCGAGAGGACTAGCGGATTCTACAATGAGCAGTTCTTC.